The clone carrying this T cell receptor beta chain was counted once. Antigen specificity is unknown. This CDR3 spans 14 amino acids. Per the germline V gene, CDR1 is LNHDA and CDR2 is SQIVND (reference sequence). V was clipped by 2 bases and J by 0 bases, with 8 bases between them. Libraries were prepared by immunoSEQ multiplex PCR; TCRdb keeps only in-frame clonotypes and omits some of them. The sample has about 2.1 million clones, around 93% seen once; the top ten hold about 1.7%. CD45RO-negative cells were positively selected for CCR7, leaving out terminally differentiated effector memory CD45RA+ cells. This sample was included in a study of shared clonotypes between healthy human individuals. General study findings and limits: Clonotype sharing among donors, it was expected, would be affected by sequencing depth.

The chain combines TRBV19 with TRBJ2-7; D perhaps matches TRBD2 (6 bases). This sequence originates from a man aged 18-30 years in good health. Some clones in this sample may be carry-over from other donors' samples. Sample: naive CD8+ T cells from PBMCs. The CDR3 loop reads CASSIRLDSYEQYF. CDR3 sequence (DNA): TGTGCCAGTAGTATAAGACTAGACTCCTACGAGCAGTACTTC.